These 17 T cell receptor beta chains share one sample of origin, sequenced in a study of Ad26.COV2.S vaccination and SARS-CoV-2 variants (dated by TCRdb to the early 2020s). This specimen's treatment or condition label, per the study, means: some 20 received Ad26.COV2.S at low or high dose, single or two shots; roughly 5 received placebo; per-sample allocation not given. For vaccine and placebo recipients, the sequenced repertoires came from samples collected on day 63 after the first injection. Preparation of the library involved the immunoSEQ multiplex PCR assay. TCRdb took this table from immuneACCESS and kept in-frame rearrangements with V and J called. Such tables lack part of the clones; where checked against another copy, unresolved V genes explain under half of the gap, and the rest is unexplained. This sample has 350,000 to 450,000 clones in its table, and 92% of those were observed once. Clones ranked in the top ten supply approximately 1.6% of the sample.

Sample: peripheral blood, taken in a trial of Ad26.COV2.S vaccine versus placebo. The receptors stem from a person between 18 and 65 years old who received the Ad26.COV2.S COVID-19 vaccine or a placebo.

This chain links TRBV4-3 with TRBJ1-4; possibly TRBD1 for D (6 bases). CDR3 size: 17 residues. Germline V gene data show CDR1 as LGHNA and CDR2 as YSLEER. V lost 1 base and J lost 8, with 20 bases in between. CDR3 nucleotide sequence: TGCGCCAGCAGCCAAGGCAGATGGGGCAGGGGTGGCGAAAAACTGTTTTTT. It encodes CASSQGRWGRGGEKLFF.

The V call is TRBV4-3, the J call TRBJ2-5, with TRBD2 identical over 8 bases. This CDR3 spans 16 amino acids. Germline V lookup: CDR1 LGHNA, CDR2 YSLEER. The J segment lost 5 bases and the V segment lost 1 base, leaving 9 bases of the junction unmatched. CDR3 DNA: TGCGCCAGCAGCCAAGCAGAGCGGGGGATGATCGAGACCCAGTACTTC. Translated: CASSQAERGMIETQYF.

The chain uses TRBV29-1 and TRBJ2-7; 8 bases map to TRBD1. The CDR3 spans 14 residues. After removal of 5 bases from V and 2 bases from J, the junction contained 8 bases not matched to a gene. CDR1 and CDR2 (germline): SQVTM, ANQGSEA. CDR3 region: CSVTRQGSAYEQYF. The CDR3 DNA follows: TGCAGCGTTACGAGACAGGGGTCGGCCTACGAGCAGTACTTC.

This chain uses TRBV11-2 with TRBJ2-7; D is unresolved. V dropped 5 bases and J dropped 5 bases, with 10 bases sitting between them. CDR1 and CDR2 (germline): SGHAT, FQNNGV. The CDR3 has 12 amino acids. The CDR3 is CASSPGYNEQYF. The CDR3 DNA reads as TGTGCCAGCAGCCCCGGTTACAACGAGCAGTACTTC.

In DNA, the CDR3 is TGTGCCAGTCAGTACGGAAACACCATATATTTT. It is translated as CASQYGNTIYF. V is TRBV27 and J is TRBJ1-3; D uncertain. This CDR3 has 11 residues. Trimming took off 9 bases at V and 4 bases at J, with 7 bases between the two ends. CDR1 and CDR2 (germline): MNHEY, SMNVEV (reference sequence).

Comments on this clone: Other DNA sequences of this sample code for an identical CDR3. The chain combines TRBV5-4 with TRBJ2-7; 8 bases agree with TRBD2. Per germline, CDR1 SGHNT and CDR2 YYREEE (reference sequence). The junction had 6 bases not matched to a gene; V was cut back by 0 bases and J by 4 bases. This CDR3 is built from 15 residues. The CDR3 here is CASSLGGTSGYEQYF. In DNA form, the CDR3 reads TGTGCCAGCAGCTTGGGGGGCACTAGCGGATACGAGCAGTACTTC.

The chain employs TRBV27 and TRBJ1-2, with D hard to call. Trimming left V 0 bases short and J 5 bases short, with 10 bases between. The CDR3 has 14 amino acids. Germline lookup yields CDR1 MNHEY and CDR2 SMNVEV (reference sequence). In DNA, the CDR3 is TGTGCCAGCAGTTTATCGTTCGCGGGTTATGGCTACACCTTC. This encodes CASSLSFAGYGYTF.

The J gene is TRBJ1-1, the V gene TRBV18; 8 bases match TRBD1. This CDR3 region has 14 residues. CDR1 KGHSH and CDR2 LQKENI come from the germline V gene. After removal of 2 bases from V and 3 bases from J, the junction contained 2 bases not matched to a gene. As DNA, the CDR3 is TGTGCCAGCTCACCATTACAGGGGGACACTGAAGCTTTCTTT. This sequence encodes CASSPLQGDTEAFF.

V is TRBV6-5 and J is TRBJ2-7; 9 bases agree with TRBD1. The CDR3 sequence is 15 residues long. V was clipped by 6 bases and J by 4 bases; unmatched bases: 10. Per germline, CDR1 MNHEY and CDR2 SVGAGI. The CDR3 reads CASSPDRGSPYEQYF. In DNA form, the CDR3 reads TGTGCCAGCAGCCCCGACAGGGGGAGCCCGTACGAGCAGTACTTC.

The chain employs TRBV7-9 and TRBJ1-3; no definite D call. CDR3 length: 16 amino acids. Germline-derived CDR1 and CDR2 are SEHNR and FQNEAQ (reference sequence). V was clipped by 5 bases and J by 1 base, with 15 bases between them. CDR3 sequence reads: CASSHGIRGSGNTIYF. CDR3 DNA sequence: TGTGCCAGCAGCCATGGAATAAGAGGTTCTGGAAACACCATATATTTT.

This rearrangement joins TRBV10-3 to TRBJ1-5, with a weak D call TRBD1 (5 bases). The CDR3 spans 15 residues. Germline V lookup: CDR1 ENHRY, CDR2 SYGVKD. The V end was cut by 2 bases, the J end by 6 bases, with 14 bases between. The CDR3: CAISEGGVSGQPQHF. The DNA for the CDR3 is TGTGCCATCAGTGAGGGAGGGGTATCCGGTCAGCCCCAGCATTTT.

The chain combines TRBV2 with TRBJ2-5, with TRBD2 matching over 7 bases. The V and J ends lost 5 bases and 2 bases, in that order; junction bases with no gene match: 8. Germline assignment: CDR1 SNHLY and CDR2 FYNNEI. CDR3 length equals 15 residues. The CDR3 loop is CASSLLLGGQETQYF. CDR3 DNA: TGTGCCAGCAGTCTTCTTCTGGGGGGGCAAGAGACCCAGTACTTC.

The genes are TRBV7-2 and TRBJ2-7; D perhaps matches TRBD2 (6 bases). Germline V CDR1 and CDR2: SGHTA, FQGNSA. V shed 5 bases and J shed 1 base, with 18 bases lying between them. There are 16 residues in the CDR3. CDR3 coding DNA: TGTGCCAGCAGCGGTGTGACCTTGGACTATTCCTACGAGCAGTACTTC. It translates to CASSGVTLDYSYEQYF.

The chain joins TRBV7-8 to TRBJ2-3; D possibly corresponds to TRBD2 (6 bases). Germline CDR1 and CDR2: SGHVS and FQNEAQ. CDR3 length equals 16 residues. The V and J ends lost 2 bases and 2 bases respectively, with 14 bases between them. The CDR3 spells CASSLSRGITTDTQYF. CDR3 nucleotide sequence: TGTGCCAGCAGCTTATCTCGGGGGATCACCACAGATACGCAGTATTTT.

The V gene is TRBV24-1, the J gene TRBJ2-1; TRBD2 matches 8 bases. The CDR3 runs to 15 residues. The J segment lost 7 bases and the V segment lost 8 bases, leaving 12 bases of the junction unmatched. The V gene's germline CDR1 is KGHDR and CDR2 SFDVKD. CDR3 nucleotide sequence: TGTGCCACCAACCCCGGGACTAGGGGCGTAAATGAGCAGTTCTTC. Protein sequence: CATNPGTRGVNEQFF.

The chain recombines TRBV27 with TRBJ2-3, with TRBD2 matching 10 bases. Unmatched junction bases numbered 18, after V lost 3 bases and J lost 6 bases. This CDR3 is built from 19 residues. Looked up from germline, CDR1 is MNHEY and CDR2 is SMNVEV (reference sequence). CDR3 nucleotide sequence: TGTGCCAGCAGTTTTTTTGCCGCGCTAGCGGGGGCCCGGGGCGATACGCAGTATTTT. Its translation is CASSFFAALAGARGDTQYF.

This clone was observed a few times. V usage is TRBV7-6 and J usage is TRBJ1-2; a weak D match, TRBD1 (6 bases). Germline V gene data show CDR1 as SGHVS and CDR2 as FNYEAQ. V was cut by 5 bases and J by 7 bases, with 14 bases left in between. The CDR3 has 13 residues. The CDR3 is CASSRGGLAGYTF. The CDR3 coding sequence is TGTGCCAGCAGCCGAGGGGGGTTGGCTGGCTACACCTTC.